This is a list of T cell receptor beta chains from one sample in a study of blood T cell repertoires in COVID-19. The data were produced by immunoSEQ multiplex PCR, yet TCRdb's version contains in-frame clones alone and is incomplete. The data contain fewer than 200,000 clones, 80% to 90% of them singletons. The sample taken for sequencing was peripheral blood. The origin of the receptors is a man aged 45 to 65 with active or convalescent COVID-19. Both conserved end residues are part of each CDR3. A D gene is named only where the DNA matches it firmly. The listing skips clone size in some rows; elsewhere it reads once, few, many or a size class.

j_call: TRBJ2-4
d_call: TRBD2
clone_size: NA
v_call: TRBV2
cdr3_nt: TGTGCCAGCAGTGCCCAGCGGGAGGTCAAAAACATTCAGTACTTC
cdr3_aa: CASSAQREVKNIQYF

j_call: TRBJ2-1
d_call: NA
clone_size: NA
v_call: TRBV5-1
cdr3_nt: TGCGCCAGCAGCCGTCCGGAGTCCGGCCCGGACAATGAGCAGTTCTTC
cdr3_aa: CASSRPESGPDNEQFF

j_call: TRBJ1-5
d_call: TRBD1
clone_size: NA
v_call: TRBV6-2/TRBV6-3
cdr3_nt: TGTGCCAGCAGTTCCTCAGGGGGCAAACAGCCCCAGCATTTT
cdr3_aa: CASSSSGGKQPQHF

j_call: TRBJ1-5
d_call: TRBD1
clone_size: NA
v_call: TRBV19
cdr3_nt: TGTGCCAGTAGTACCCACCGGGACAGGGGTAATCAGCCCCAGCATTTT
cdr3_aa: CASSTHRDRGNQPQHF

j_call: TRBJ2-3
d_call: NA
clone_size: once
v_call: TRBV6-5
cdr3_nt: TGTGCCAGCAGTACAGGCACAGATACGCAGTATTTT
cdr3_aa: CASSTGTDTQYF

j_call: TRBJ1-1
d_call: NA
clone_size: NA
v_call: TRBV6-6
cdr3_nt: TGTGCCAGCAGTTACGTACAGGGAGACACTGAAGCTTTCTTT
cdr3_aa: CASSYVQGDTEAFF

j_call: TRBJ2-3
d_call: TRBD2
clone_size: NA
v_call: TRBV9
cdr3_nt: TGTGCCAGCAGCTACATGAGCGGGAGTGAAGATACGCAGTATTTT
cdr3_aa: CASSYMSGSEDTQYF

j_call: TRBJ2-2
d_call: TRBD1
clone_size: NA
v_call: TRBV5-1
cdr3_nt: TGCGCCAGCAGGTTGGGACAGGCGAACACCGGGGAGCTGTTTTTT
cdr3_aa: CASRLGQANTGELFF

j_call: TRBJ1-2
d_call: TRBD1
clone_size: NA
v_call: TRBV2
cdr3_nt: TGTGCCAGCAGTACCGACAGGGGGCCGGACTATGGCTACACCTTC
cdr3_aa: CASSTDRGPDYGYTF

j_call: TRBJ2-1
d_call: TRBD1
clone_size: NA
v_call: TRBV12-3/TRBV12-4
cdr3_nt: TGTGCCAGCACACACAGGGGGTATGAGCAGTTCTTC
cdr3_aa: CASTHRGYEQFF

j_call: TRBJ1-2
d_call: NA
clone_size: NA
v_call: TRBV12-3/TRBV12-4
cdr3_nt: TGTGCCAGCAGTTTATATAACTATGGCTACACCTTC
cdr3_aa: CASSLYNYGYTF

j_call: TRBJ2-7
d_call: TRBD2
clone_size: NA
v_call: TRBV25-1
cdr3_nt: TGTGCCAGCAGTGTCCTAGCGGACCCCTACGAGCAGTACTTC
cdr3_aa: CASSVLADPYEQYF

j_call: TRBJ2-1
d_call: NA
clone_size: NA
v_call: TRBV24-1
cdr3_nt: TGTGCCACCAGTGATCCGACTAGAAATGAGCAGTTCTTC
cdr3_aa: CATSDPTRNEQFF

j_call: TRBJ2-7
d_call: NA
clone_size: NA
v_call: TRBV5-1
cdr3_nt: TGCGCCAGCAGCCCGACGGACAGTCCGCCGGGCGAGCAGTACTTC
cdr3_aa: CASSPTDSPPGEQYF

j_call: TRBJ1-2
d_call: NA
clone_size: NA
v_call: TRBV28
cdr3_nt: TGTGCCAGCAGTTTTGTCCCTCCAACAGGGGGCTACACCTTC
cdr3_aa: CASSFVPPTGGYTF

j_call: TRBJ2-7
d_call: NA
clone_size: NA
v_call: TRBV3-1/TRBV3-2
cdr3_nt: TGTGCCAGCAGCCAGGGGCTGAACTACGAGCAGTACTTC
cdr3_aa: CASSQGLNYEQYF